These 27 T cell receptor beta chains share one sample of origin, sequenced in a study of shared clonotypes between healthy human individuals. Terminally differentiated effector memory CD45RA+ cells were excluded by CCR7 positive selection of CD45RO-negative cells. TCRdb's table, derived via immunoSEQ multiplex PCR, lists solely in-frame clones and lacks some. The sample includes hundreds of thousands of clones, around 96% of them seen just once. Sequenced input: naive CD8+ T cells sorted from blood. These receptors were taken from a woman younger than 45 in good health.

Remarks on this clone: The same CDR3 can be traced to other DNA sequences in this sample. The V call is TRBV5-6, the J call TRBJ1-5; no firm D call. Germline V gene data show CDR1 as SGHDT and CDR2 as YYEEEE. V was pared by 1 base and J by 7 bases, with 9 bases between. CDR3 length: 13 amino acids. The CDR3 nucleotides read TGTGCCAGCAGCTTGTGGGGAGGCCAGCCCCAGCATTTT. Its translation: CASSLWGGQPQHF.

CDR3 DNA sequence: TGCGCCAGCAGAGACAGGGTTCGGACCAATGAGCAGTTCTTC. It translates to CASRDRVRTNEQFF. The chain uses TRBV4-1 and TRBJ2-1; 7 bases fit TRBD1. Germline trimming cut 6 bases from V and 6 bases from J; bases unmatched to any gene: 8. CDR3 size: 14 residues. Per the germline V gene, CDR1 is MGHRA and CDR2 is YSYEKL.

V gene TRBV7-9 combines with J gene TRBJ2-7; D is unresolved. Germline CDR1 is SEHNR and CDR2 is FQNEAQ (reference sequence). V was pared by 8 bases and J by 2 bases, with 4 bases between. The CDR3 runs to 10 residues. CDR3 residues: CASLPYEQYF. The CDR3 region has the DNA TGTGCCAGCCTCCCCTACGAGCAGTACTTC.

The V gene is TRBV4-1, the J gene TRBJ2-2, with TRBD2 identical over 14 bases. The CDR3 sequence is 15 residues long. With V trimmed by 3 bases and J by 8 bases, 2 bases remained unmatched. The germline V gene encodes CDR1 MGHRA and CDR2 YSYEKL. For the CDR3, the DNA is TGCGCCAGCAGCCACCGACTAGCGGGAGGGGGGGAGCTGTTTTTT. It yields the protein CASSHRLAGGGELFF.

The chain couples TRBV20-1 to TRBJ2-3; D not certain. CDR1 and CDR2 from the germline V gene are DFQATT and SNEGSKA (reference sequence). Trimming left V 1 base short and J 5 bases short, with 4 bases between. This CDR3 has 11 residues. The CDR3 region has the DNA TGCAGTGCTAGAGTGGGAGATACGCAGTATTTT. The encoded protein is CSARVGDTQYF.

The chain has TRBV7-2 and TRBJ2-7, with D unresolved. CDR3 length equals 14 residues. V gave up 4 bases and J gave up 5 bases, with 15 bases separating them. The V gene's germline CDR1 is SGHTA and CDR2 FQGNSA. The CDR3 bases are TGTGCCAGCAGCTCACCGACTGGAACAAACGAGCAGTACTTC. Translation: CASSSPTGTNEQYF.

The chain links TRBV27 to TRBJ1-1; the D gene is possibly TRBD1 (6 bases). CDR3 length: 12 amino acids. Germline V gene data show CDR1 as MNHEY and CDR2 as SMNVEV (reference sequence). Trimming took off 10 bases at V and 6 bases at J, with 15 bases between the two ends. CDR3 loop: CATSTGGSEAFF. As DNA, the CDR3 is TGTGCCACCTCCACGGGGGGCTCTGAAGCTTTCTTT.

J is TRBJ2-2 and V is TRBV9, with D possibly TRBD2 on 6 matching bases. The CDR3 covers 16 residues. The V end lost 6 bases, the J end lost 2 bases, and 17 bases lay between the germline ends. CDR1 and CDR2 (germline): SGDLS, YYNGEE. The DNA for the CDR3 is TGTGCCAGCACGAAAGAGGGAGGATTAAACACCGGGGAGCTGTTTTTT. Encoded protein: CASTKEGGLNTGELFF.

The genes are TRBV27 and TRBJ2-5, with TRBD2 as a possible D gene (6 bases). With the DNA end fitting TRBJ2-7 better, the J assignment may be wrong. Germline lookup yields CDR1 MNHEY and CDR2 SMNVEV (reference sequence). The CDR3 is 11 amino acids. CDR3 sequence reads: CASTEGGEQYF. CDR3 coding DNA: TGTGCCAGCACGGAGGGTGGCGAGCAGTACTTC.

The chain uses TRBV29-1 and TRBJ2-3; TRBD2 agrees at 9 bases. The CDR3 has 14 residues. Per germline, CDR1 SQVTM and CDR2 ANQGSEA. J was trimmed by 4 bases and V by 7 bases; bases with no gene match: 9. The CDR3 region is CSALGAGGADTQYF. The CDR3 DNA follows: TGCAGCGCACTCGGAGCGGGAGGCGCAGATACGCAGTATTTT.

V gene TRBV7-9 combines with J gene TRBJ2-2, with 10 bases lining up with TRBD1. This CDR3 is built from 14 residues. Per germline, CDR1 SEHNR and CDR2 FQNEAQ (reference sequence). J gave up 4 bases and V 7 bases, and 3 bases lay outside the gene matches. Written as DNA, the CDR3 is TGTGCCAGCACGGGGACAGGGGCCACCGGGGAGCTGTTTTTT. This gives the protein CASTGTGATGELFF.

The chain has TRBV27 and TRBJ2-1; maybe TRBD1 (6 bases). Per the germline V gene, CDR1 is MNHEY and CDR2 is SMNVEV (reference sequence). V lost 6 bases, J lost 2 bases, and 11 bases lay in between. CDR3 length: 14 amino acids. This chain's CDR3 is CASSQGSPYNEQFF. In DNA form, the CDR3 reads TGTGCCAGCAGCCAGGGGAGCCCCTACAATGAGCAGTTCTTC.

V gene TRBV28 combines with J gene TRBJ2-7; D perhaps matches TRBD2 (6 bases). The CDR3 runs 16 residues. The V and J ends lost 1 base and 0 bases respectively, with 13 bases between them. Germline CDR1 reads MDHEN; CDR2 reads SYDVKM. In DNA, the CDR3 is TGTGCCAGCAGTTTATATGTGGGAGGCCCCTCCTACGAGCAGTACTTC. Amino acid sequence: CASSLYVGGPSYEQYF.

The CDR3 reads CASADRGGTEAFF. The CDR3, as DNA: TGTGCCAGCGCAGACAGGGGAGGCACTGAAGCTTTCTTT. This rearrangement joins TRBV25-1 to TRBJ1-1, with 8 bases identical to TRBD1. The CDR3 loop spans 13 amino acids. The germline gives CDR1 MGHDK, CDR2 SYGVNS. V lost 8 bases to trimming and J lost 4 bases; unmatched junction nucleotides: 6.

The CDR3 region is CASSIAGTPETQYF. The CDR3 nucleotides read TGTGCCAGCAGTATAGCCGGGACGCCAGAGACCCAGTACTTC. The rearrangement links TRBV27 to TRBJ2-5; either TRBD1 or TRBD2 may supply D (5 bases each). The CDR3 has 14 residues. V lost 5 bases and J lost 4, with 14 bases in between. Per germline, CDR1 MNHEY and CDR2 SMNVEV (reference sequence).

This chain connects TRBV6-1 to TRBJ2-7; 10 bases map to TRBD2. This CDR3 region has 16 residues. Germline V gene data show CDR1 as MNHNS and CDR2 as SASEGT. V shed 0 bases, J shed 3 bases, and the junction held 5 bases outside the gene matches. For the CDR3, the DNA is TGTGCCAGCAGTGAAGCAGGAACTAGCGGGATCTACGAGCAGTACTTC. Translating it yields CASSEAGTSGIYEQYF.

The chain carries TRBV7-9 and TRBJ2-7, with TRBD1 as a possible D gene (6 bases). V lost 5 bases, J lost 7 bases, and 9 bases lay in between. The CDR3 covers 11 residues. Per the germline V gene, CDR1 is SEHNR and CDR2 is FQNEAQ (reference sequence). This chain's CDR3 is CASSPDREQYF. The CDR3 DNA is TGTGCCAGCAGCCCTGACAGGGAGCAGTACTTC.

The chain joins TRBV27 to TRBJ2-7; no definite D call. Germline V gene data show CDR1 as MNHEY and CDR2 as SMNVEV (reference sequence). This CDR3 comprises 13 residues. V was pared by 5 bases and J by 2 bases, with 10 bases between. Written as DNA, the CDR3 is TGTGCCAGCAGTCATGCTGTCACCTACGAGCAGTACTTC. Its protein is CASSHAVTYEQYF.

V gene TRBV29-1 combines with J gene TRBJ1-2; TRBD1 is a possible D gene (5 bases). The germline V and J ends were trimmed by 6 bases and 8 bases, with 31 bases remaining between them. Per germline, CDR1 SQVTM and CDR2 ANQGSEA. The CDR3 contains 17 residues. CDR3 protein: CSVRWTRAVYAQGGYTF. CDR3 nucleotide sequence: TGCAGCGTCCGCTGGACACGCGCCGTATACGCCCAGGGCGGCTACACCTTC.

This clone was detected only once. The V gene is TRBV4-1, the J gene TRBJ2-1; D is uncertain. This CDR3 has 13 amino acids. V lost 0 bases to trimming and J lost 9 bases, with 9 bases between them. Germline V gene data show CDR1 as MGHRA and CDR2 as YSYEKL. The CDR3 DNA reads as TGCGCCAGCAGCCAAGATCTTGAGAGTGAGCAGTTCTTC. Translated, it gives CASSQDLESEQFF.

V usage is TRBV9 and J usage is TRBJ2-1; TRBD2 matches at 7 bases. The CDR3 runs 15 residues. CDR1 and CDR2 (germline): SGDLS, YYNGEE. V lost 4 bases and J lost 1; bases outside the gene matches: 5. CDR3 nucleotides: TGTGCCAGCAGCCGGGCGGGAGATTCCTACAATGAGCAGTTCTTC. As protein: CASSRAGDSYNEQFF.

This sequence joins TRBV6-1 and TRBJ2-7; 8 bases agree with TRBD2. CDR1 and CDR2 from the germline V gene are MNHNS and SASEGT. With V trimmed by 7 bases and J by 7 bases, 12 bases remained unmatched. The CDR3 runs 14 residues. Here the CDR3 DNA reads TGTGCCAGCATAAGGTCGCGGGGGGAGGGTGAGCAGTACTTC. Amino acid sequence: CASIRSRGEGEQYF.

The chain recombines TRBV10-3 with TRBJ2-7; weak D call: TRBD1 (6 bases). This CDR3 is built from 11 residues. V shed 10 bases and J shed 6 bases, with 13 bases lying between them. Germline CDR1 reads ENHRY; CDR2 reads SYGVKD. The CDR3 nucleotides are TGTGCCACGAAAACACAGGGCGAGCAGTACTTC. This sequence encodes CATKTQGEQYF.

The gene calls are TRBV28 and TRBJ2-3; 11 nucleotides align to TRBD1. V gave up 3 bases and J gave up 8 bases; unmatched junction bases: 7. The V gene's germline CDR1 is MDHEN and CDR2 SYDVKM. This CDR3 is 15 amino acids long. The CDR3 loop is CASSFEGQGGGTQYF. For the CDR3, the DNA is TGTGCCAGCAGTTTTGAGGGACAGGGGGGCGGTACGCAGTATTTT.

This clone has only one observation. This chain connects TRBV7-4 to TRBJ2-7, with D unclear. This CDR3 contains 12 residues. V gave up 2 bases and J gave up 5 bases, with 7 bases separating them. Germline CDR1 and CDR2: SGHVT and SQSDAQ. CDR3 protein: CASSLIGDEQYF. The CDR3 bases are TGTGCCAGCAGCTTAATAGGAGACGAGCAGTACTTC.

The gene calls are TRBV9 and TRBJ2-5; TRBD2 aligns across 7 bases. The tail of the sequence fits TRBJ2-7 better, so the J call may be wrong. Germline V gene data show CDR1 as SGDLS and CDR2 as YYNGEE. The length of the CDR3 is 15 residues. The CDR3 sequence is CASSVGWSGTPEQYF. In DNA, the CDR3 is TGTGCCAGCAGCGTAGGTTGGAGCGGGACCCCCGAGCAGTACTTC.

CDR3 sequence reads: CATGRDSIYNEQFF. In DNA form, the CDR3 reads TGTGCCACAGGCCGGGACTCCATTTACAATGAGCAGTTCTTC. V gene TRBV6-5 combines with J gene TRBJ2-1; possible D gene TRBD2, 6 bases. CDR3 length equals 14 residues. Trimming took off 10 bases at V and 4 bases at J, with 17 bases between the two ends. Germline V CDR1 and CDR2: MNHEY, SVGAGI.